A single sample gave rise to the 12 T cell receptor beta chains below, sequenced in a study of early T cells in non-severe SARS-CoV-2 infection. TCRdb used MiXCR to reprocess the 5' RACE reads, holding one entry per CDR3 protein. Altogether under 100,000 distinct CDR3 sequences are present, roughly 9.6% being singletons, with the ten largest covering 4% to 5.5%. The sequenced material came from whole blood. These TCRs come from an adult who was a healthcare worker with PCR-confirmed SARS-CoV-2 infection or an uninfected control (not recorded which).

This clonotype came up many times. This chain links TRBV4-2 with TRBJ2-1; 7 nucleotides agree with TRBD1. Trimming took 0 bases from V and 9 from J; bases not matched to a gene: 8. Germline CDR1 LGHNA, CDR2 YNFKEQ. This CDR3 has 15 amino acids. The CDR3 spells CASSQDKRGRVEQFF. The CDR3 nucleotides read TGTGCCAGCAGCCAAGATAAAAGGGGGCGGGTTGAGCAGTTCTTC.

The sample holds a few counts of this clonotype. V and J are TRBV5-5 and TRBJ2-4, with TRBD1 as a possible D gene (5 bases). With 0 bases removed from V and 10 bases from J, the gap between germline ends came to 11 bases. The CDR3 is made up of 13 amino acids. CDR1 is SGHKS and CDR2 is YYEKEE in the germline V gene (reference sequence). The CDR3 DNA follows: TGTGCCAGCAGCTTGGTATCCCGGACAATTCAGTACTTC. Its protein product is CASSLVSRTIQYF.

This clonotype was seen repeatedly, ten times or more. This chain joins TRBV6-6 and TRBJ2-7; tentatively, D is TRBD2 (6 bases). Germline V CDR1 and CDR2: MNHNY, SVGAGI (reference sequence). V shed 7 bases and J shed 3 bases, with 19 bases lying between them. The CDR3 is 15 amino acids. The CDR3 spells CASTHNRDSSYEQYF. As DNA, the CDR3 is TGTGCCAGCACTCATAATAGGGACTCCAGCTACGAGCAGTACTTC.

V is TRBV12-3 or TRBV12-4 and J is TRBJ2-7, with D perhaps matching TRBD2 (5 bases). This CDR3 spans 15 amino acids. The V end lost 5 bases, the J end lost 3 bases, and 17 bases lay between the germline ends. CDR3 residues: CASSPMAGRGYEQYF. The CDR3 coding sequence is TGTGCCAGCAGTCCTATGGCAGGACGGGGCTACGAGCAGTACTTC.

The chain links TRBV2 to TRBJ2-5; maybe TRBD2 (5 bases). The CDR3 spans 15 residues. The V gene lost 8 bases and the J gene lost 0 bases, with 16 bases spanning the gap. Germline values: CDR1 SNHLY, CDR2 FYNNEI. The CDR3 DNA follows: TGTGCCAGCTCAATTTTGGGAGCGAACCAAGAGACCCAGTACTTC. Translating it yields CASSILGANQETQYF.

Many counts were recorded for this clonotype. This chain joins TRBV12-3 or TRBV12-4 and TRBJ2-7; 8 nucleotides align to TRBD2. CDR3 size: 16 residues. Trimming at V came to 1 base and at J to 6 bases, leaving 11 bases not matched to a gene. The CDR3 loop is CASSLGREGTTFEQYF. CDR3 coding DNA: TGTGCCAGCAGTTTAGGACGGGAGGGAACCACATTCGAGCAGTACTTC.

This clonotype appeared many times. The chain links TRBV6-2 or TRBV6-3 to TRBJ2-7, with D perhaps matching TRBD1 or TRBD2 (5 bases each). The CDR3 totals 15 residues. Trimming removed 6 bases at V and 3 bases at J, with 18 bases between. The germline gives CDR1 MNHEY, CDR2 SVGEGT. The CDR3: CASRLLRDRNYEQYF. The CDR3 DNA reads TGTGCCAGCAGACTTCTTAGGGACCGGAACTACGAGCAGTACTTC.

This clonotype appeared once. The V gene is TRBV18, the J gene TRBJ2-7; the match to TRBD2 covers 11 bases. Trimming removed 2 bases from V and 4 bases from J; junction bases left unmatched: 4. Germline lookup yields CDR1 KGHSH and CDR2 LQKENI. This CDR3 region has 15 residues. CDR3: CASSPMTSGAYEQYF. The CDR3 DNA reads as TGTGCCAGCTCACCAATGACTAGCGGGGCATACGAGCAGTACTTC. The full variable domain, in which reference TRBV18 and TRBJ2-7 provide the parts outside the CDR3, is NAGVMQNPRHLVRRRGQEARLRCSPMKGHSHVYWYRQLPEEGLKFMVYLQKENIIDESGMPKERFSAEFPKEGPSILRIQQVVRGDSAAYFCASSPMTSGAYEQYFGPGTRLTVT.

J is TRBJ2-3 and V is TRBV3-1; TRBD2 agrees at 9 bases. The CDR3 totals 15 residues. J was trimmed by 0 bases and V by 4 bases; bases with no gene match: 2. Looked up from germline, CDR1 is LGHDT and CDR2 is YNNKEL (reference sequence). CDR3 region: CASSPLAGSTDTQYF. In DNA form, the CDR3 reads TGTGCCAGCAGCCCCCTAGCGGGGAGCACAGATACGCAGTATTTT.

This sequence joins TRBV24-1 and TRBJ2-3, with 11 nucleotides matching TRBD2. Germline V gene data show CDR1 as KGHDR and CDR2 as SFDVKD. Losses at the gene ends were 7 bases for V and 0 bases for J; bases not matched to a gene: 2. The CDR3 length is 15 residues. The CDR3 DNA sequence: TGTGCCACCAGCGGGACTAGCGGTAGCACAGATACGCAGTATTTT. Residues: CATSGTSGSTDTQYF.

This clonotype was observed a few times. The gene calls are TRBV12-3 or TRBV12-4 and TRBJ2-5, with TRBD2 matching 8 bases. This CDR3 contains 15 residues. J was trimmed by 1 base and V by 6 bases; bases with no gene match: 7. The CDR3 sequence is CASSLSGGGQETQYF. Written as DNA, the CDR3 is TGTGCCAGCAGCCTCTCCGGGGGGGGCCAAGAGACCCAGTACTTC.

This clonotype occurred a few times. The chain uses TRBV5-1 and TRBJ1-1; TRBD1 is a possible D gene (5 bases). Looked up from germline, CDR1 is SGHRS and CDR2 is YFSETQ. The V end was cut by 4 bases, the J end by 4 bases, with 11 bases between. The CDR3 consists of 13 residues. CDR3 coding DNA: TGCGCCAGCAGCCTAGGACAAATCACTGAAGCTTTCTTT. This codes for CASSLGQITEAFF.